The T cell receptor (beta chain) under discussion was sequenced for a study of beta chain features in type 1 diabetes. Turning to the study itself: Researchers looked at 107,917,701 sorted cells across all samples. Regarding the study as a whole: A cDNA-based sequencing approach could over-represent cells with high TCR expression. The study found that naive, central memory and Treg TCRB repertoires appeared more similar in patients than in healthy donors. For Type 1 diabetes patients, all four CD4+ subsets carried TCRB CDR3s that were moderately but significantly shorter.

Worth noting for this clone: What it binds is not known.

As every portion of the isolated RNA was reverse transcribed, the sequencing read expressed TCRB transcripts. Measured with immunoSEQ multiplex PCR; TCRdb has only the in-frame clones, and not every one. In the table there are roughly 400,000 clones, over 12% of which are singletons. The germline gives CDR1 LGHNA, CDR2 YSLEER. The CDR3 is made up of 15 amino acids. The trim removed 3 bases at V and 1 base at J, leaving 6 bases unmatched. The TCR was taken from a woman younger than 30 in good health. This chain connects TRBV4-3 to TRBJ2-7; 7 bases match TRBD1. What was sequenced was naive CD4+ T cells from blood. The CDR3 DNA reads TGCGCCAGCAGCCACCTGGCAGGGGGATCCTACGAGCAGTACTTC. As protein: CASSHLAGGSYEQYF.